This T cell receptor beta chain was retrieved from a study of cytomegalovirus exposure and HLA in healthy donors. Study-wide context: Out of 150 million to 200 million T cells, an earlier analysis found 117 million unique TCR beta sequences in total.

The primer mix had 60 Vbeta and 13 Jbeta primers. Profiled with immunoSEQ multiplex PCR; TCRdb holds only in-frame clones, not every one. The repertoire holds 120,000 or so clones, with approximately 80% as singletons. Trimming took 3 bases from V and 2 from J, leaving 15 bases between them. The CDR3 has 16 residues. In germline, CDR1 is SGHDT, CDR2 YYEEEE. As regards this clone: What it binds is unknown.

Whole-study results and caveats: The study assumed roughly uniform donor sequencing depth for presence/absence analyses. Reports credit the classifier with highly specific, highly sensitive diagnosis of cytomegalovirus status. TCR beta V- and J-gene trimming, according to a later analysis, was linked to a missense DCLRE1C variant.

This chain connects TRBV5-6 to TRBJ2-1; weak D call: TRBD1 (5 bases). Sequencing was done on a sample of PBMCs. The TCR sequence derives from a man aged 18 to 29 in good health and CMV-seronegative. The CDR3 nucleotides are TGTGCCAGCAGCTCGACAGCATTCAAGACCTACAATGAGCAGTTCTTC. Translating it yields CASSSTAFKTYNEQFF.